This T cell receptor (beta chain) is from a study of T-cell reconstitution after alpha-beta-depleted transplantation in children. V trimming: 1 base; J trimming: 3 bases; junction bases outside the gene matches: 5. The CDR3 runs 16 residues. Germline V gives CDR1 SGHTA, CDR2 FQGNSA. Preparation of the TCRbeta library involved a method that used unique molecular identifiers. TCRdb reprocessed the PCR reads with MiXCR, giving one entry per CDR3 protein. In the table there are approximately 400,000 distinct CDR3 sequences, roughly a tenth of which are singletons. The specimen was PBMCs from the stem cell graft donor, collected from the stem cell graft. This rearrangement joins TRBV7-2 to TRBJ2-1, with 8 bases identical to TRBD2. The sequence came from a human donor who donated a stem cell graft to a child with acute myeloid leukemia. The CDR3 DNA is TGTGCCAGCAGCTTAGGCGTTAGCGGGATCTACAATGAGCAGTTCTTC. Its protein product is CASSLGVSGIYNEQFF.